The entry below gives a single TCR beta chain sequence along with its context. It has no known antigen specificity. No much larger clone is present one base from it, and per-base qualities are unavailable. Genomic DNA was isolated from the sorted cells so that the TCRbeta CDR3 region could be sequenced. TCRbeta CDR3 regions were sequenced using the immunoSEQ Assay. This is the immuneACCESS table as TCRdb keeps it, with only in-frame sequences that have V and J called. A part of the clones is gone; compared with another copy, unresolved V genes explain less than half, and the rest is unexplained. This sample comprises about 41,000 clones, 85% of them detected only once. The ten largest clones take up under 45% of the sample. The entry originates in a study of OX40 agonist ivuxolimab in advanced cancers. Regarding the complete study: Ivuxolimab, which targeted the costimulatory receptor OX40 (CD134), was an agonistic, fully human IgG2 monoclonal antibody. Partial responses were achieved by three dose-escalation patients, of whom one had hepatocellular carcinoma and two had cutaneous melanoma. The monotherapy dose-escalation portion (N of about 52 patients) of the phase I ivuxolimab trial is reported in the paper. The dose-escalation cohort was 82.7% male with a mean age of approximately 60 years, ranging from about 20 to 85. The purpose of peripheral TCRbeta sequencing was to test whether ivuxolimab changed TCR sequence diversity and led to clonal T-cell expansion. Of the 52 patients in dose escalation, 19 had hepatocellular carcinoma, about 15 had melanoma, 9 had renal cell carcinoma and 9 had head and neck cancer. Patients were allowed to have had prior anti-PD-1, anti-PD-L1 or anti-CTLA-4 therapy, and 40% to 45% of the dose-escalation patients had been treated with checkpoint inhibitors. Intravenous ivuxolimab was administered to patients every 2 weeks at six dose levels: 0.01, 0.1, 0.3, 1.5, 3 and 10 mg/kg. The study at large found these results: Low levels of normalized T-cell clonal expansion were also seen in some patients who did not respond. Which antigens the clonally expanded peripheral T cells were specific for was not determined. In partial responders in the 0.1-3.0 mg/kg groups, normalized peripheral clonal expansion was found to be among the lowest, especially among CD8+ T cells. After ivuxolimab, expanded clones were on average more numerous among CD8+ T cells than among CD4+ T cells. At doses of 0.1 to 3.0 mg/kg, clonal expansion of both CD4+ and CD8+ T cells in blood was seen between baseline and week 6.

In the germline V gene (reference sequence), CDR1 corresponds to DFQATT and CDR2 to SNEGSKA. The cysteine opens and the phenylalanine closes a CDR3 of 11 amino acids. Left in the record is the CDR3 DNA by itself, 33 bases read in frame from the first base. V is cut by 0 bases and J by 8 bases, and the space between the germline ends is 5 bases. The trial excluded patients who had a history of autoimmune disease or who were on systemic immunosuppression. Peripheral blood for TCR sequencing was collected from all dose cohorts at baseline, on cycle 4 day 1, and on cycle 7 day 1. Samples were obtained from an open-label, multicenter, first-in-human phase I dose-escalation trial of ivuxolimab. Adults with locally advanced or metastatic melanoma, renal cell carcinoma, hepatocellular carcinoma or head and neck squamous cell carcinoma were enrolled in the trial. CD4+ and CD8+ T cells were sorted separately from peripheral blood before TCR sequencing.

This receptor was identified in an adult with an advanced solid tumor such as melanoma, head and neck, liver or kidney cancer. The sequence joins TRBV20-1 to TRBJ2-1; too little of a D gene remains to name it. The sequenced sample was CD4+ or CD8+ T cells sorted from blood, obtained in a trial of the OX40 agonist ivuxolimab. The CDR3 in this case is CSARDSDEQFF. The DNA sequence is given as TGCAGTGCTAGAGATTCGGATGAGCAGTTCTTC.